The rows below give T cell receptor beta chains drawn from one sample of a study of T-cell reconstitution after alpha-beta-depleted transplantation in children. TCRdb reanalysed the PCR reads using MiXCR and keeps one entry per CDR3 protein. The sample yields roughly 30,000 distinct CDR3 sequences, about 6% seen once. The material sequenced was peripheral blood, taken 60 days after TCRalphabeta/CD19-depleted stem cell transplant. Receptors were obtained from a child under two years old who had a stem cell transplant for acute myeloid leukemia, so the T cells may come from the graft donor. Each CDR3 is given with its conserved first and last residue. D genes are given only for firm matches. Not all rows give a size; the values are once, few, many and, for expanded clones, a class.

CDR3 protein	CDR3 DNA	J gene	clone size	V gene	D gene
CASSVEGDRGWDEQYF	TGTGCCAGCAGCGTAGAAGGAGACAGGGGTTGGGACGAGCAGTACTTC	TRBJ2-7	many	TRBV9	TRBD1
CSVDPGLANNEQFF	TGCAGCGTTGACCCGGGACTAGCGAACAATGAGCAGTTCTTC	TRBJ2-1	many	TRBV29-1	TRBD2
CASSNGTGGLTEAFF	TGTGCCAGTAGTAACGGGACAGGGGGGCTAACTGAAGCTTTCTTT	TRBJ1-1	-	TRBV19	TRBD1
CASSRRGRSNYGYTF	TGTGCCAGCAGCCGCCGGGGCCGTTCTAACTATGGCTACACCTTC	TRBJ1-2	few	TRBV7-8	-
CAIPLGTEAFF	TGTGCCATCCCCCTAGGGACTGAAGCTTTCTTT	TRBJ1-1	many	TRBV11-2	-
CASSSGTGRREQYF	TGTGCCAGCAGCTCCGGGACAGGGCGACGAGAGCAGTACTTC	TRBJ2-7	many	TRBV5-5	TRBD1
CASSREQGLEAFF	TGCGCCAGCAGCCGAGAACAGGGACTTGAAGCTTTCTTT	TRBJ1-1	many	TRBV4-3	-
CASSTARNEQFF	TGTGCCAGCAGCACCGCTAGGAACGAGCAGTTCTTC	TRBJ2-1	many	TRBV7-9	-
CASSPAGTGGPFNYGYTF	TGTGCCAGCAGCCCCGCCGGGACAGGGGGCCCTTTTAACTATGGCTACACCTTC	TRBJ1-2	few	TRBV9	TRBD1
CASSPGRWETQYF	TGTGCCAGCAGCCCCGGACGTTGGGAGACCCAGTACTTC	TRBJ2-5	many	TRBV9	-
CASSQEVSYEQYF	TGCGCCAGCAGCCAAGAGGTCTCCTACGAGCAGTACTTC	TRBJ2-7	many	TRBV4-3	-
CASSLGGYSNQPQHF	TGTGCCAGCAGTTTAGGGGGGTATAGCAATCAGCCCCAGCATTTT	TRBJ1-5	many	TRBV28	-
CASSVGPGASGYGYTF	TGTGCCAGCAGCGTAGGACCGGGGGCTTCGGGGTATGGCTACACCTTC	TRBJ1-2	many	TRBV9	-
CASSQGLAGELFF	TGCGCCAGCAGCCAAGGGCTAGCCGGGGAGCTGTTTTTT	TRBJ2-2	many	TRBV4-3	-
CASSQKGNQPQHF	TGTGCCAGCAGCCAAAAGGGCAATCAGCCCCAGCATTTT	TRBJ1-5	many	TRBV12-3/TRBV12-4	-
CASWGTGGNQPQHF	TGTGCCAGCTGGGGGACAGGGGGCAATCAGCCCCAGCATTTT	TRBJ1-5	many	TRBV27	TRBD1
CASSLETEGGTQYF	TGTGCCAGCAGCTTAGAGACAGAGGGGGGGACCCAGTACTTC	TRBJ2-5	many	TRBV13	-
CASSLLGGFSYNEQFF	TGTGCCAGCAGCTTATTAGGCGGGTTTTCCTACAATGAGCAGTTCTTC	TRBJ2-1	many	TRBV7-9	-
CSGLALNEQFF	TGCAGCGGCCTAGCGCTCAATGAGCAGTTCTTC	TRBJ2-1	many	TRBV29-1	-
CASSFGRRPNTGELFF	TGTGCCAGCAGTTTCGGACGCCGCCCGAACACCGGGGAGCTGTTTTTT	TRBJ2-2	many	TRBV6-2/TRBV6-3	-
CASSEDGNDNQPQHF	TGTGCCAGCAGTGAGGACGGAAATGACAATCAGCCCCAGCATTTT	TRBJ1-5	many	TRBV6-1	-
CASSMDRARNQPQHF	TGTGCCAGCAGCATGGACAGGGCTCGCAATCAGCCCCAGCATTTT	TRBJ1-5	many	TRBV5-8	TRBD1
CASSVGGGRGTGELFF	TGTGCCAGCAGCGTAGGCGGGGGCCGCGGTACCGGGGAGCTGTTTTTT	TRBJ2-2	many	TRBV9	-
CASSEYGSGRGTQYF	TGTGCCAGCAGTGAATATGGTAGCGGGAGGGGTACGCAGTATTTT	TRBJ2-3	many	TRBV25-1	TRBD2
CATSTGETQYF	TGTGCCACCAGCACGGGAGAGACCCAGTACTTC	TRBJ2-5	many	TRBV15	-
CASSPPGLLDF	TGTGCCAGCAGCCCACCCGGACTCCTGGACTTC	TRBJ2-7	-	TRBV7-8	-
CASSPRTASYEQYF	TGTGCCAGCAGTCCCCGGACAGCGTCCTACGAGCAGTACTTC	TRBJ2-7	many	TRBV27	-
CASSPQWGGNQPQHF	TGTGCCAGCAGTCCCCAATGGGGTGGCAATCAGCCCCAGCATTTT	TRBJ1-5	many	TRBV27	-
CASSQGTHLRNEQYF	TGTGCCAGCAGCCAAGGGACTCATCTACGGAACGAGCAGTACTTC	TRBJ2-7	many	TRBV3-1	-
CASSLSSGAPYNEQFF	TGTGCCAGCAGCTTATCTAGCGGGGCCCCCTACAATGAGCAGTTCTTC	TRBJ2-1	many	TRBV7-2	TRBD2
CATSTFRWGETGELFF	TGTGCCACCAGCACGTTCCGTTGGGGGGAAACCGGGGAGCTGTTTTTT	TRBJ2-2	many	TRBV15	-
CSATSGGGYNEQFF	TGCAGTGCGACGAGCGGGGGGGGCTACAATGAGCAGTTCTTC	TRBJ2-1	many	TRBV20-1	TRBD2
CASSESILTGNNEKLFF	TGCGCCAGCAGTGAGTCGATCTTAACGGGAAATAATGAAAAACTGTTTTTT	TRBJ1-4	few	TRBV10-2	-
CASSSTPPGRGDEQYF	TGTGCCAGCAGTTCTACCCCACCGGGCAGGGGCGACGAGCAGTACTTC	TRBJ2-7	-	TRBV25-1	-
CASSLPRTETDTQYF	TGCGCCAGCAGCTTGCCACGGACAGAGACGGATACGCAGTATTTT	TRBJ2-3	many	TRBV5-1	-
CASSLNGQETQYF	TGTGCCAGCAGTTTAAACGGCCAAGAGACCCAGTACTTC	TRBJ2-5	many	TRBV28	-
CASSKGSHLWNEQFF	TGTGCCAGCAGTAAGGGGAGCCACCTGTGGAATGAGCAGTTCTTC	TRBJ2-1	many	TRBV27	-
CASSLVRGPYNEQFF	TGTGCCAGCAGCTTAGTGCGGGGCCCCTACAATGAGCAGTTCTTC	TRBJ2-1	many	TRBV7-2	-
CASNSGGPGEQFF	TGTGCCAGTAATAGCGGGGGGCCAGGGGAGCAGTTCTTC	TRBJ2-1	many	TRBV12-3/TRBV12-4	TRBD2
CASSLGVNTGELFF	TGTGCCAGCAGCTTGGGGGTGAACACCGGGGAGCTGTTTTTT	TRBJ2-2	many	TRBV5-5	-
CASSLTSGRTDTQYF	TGTGCCAGCAGCTTAACTAGCGGGAGAACAGATACGCAGTATTTT	TRBJ2-3	many	TRBV7-2	TRBD2
CASRPGAAGTGRSNEKLFF	TGCGCCAGCAGACCCGGGGCGGCCGGGACAGGTAGAAGTAATGAAAAACTGTTTTTT	TRBJ1-4	few	TRBV5-1	TRBD1
CASSLGRKVASDNSPLHF	TGTGCCAGCAGCTTAGGCCGGAAAGTGGCATCTGATAATTCACCCCTCCACTTT	TRBJ1-6	many	TRBV11-1	-
CASTLGVAVTDTQYF	TGTGCCAGCACCTTAGGGGTAGCAGTAACAGATACGCAGTATTTT	TRBJ2-3	many	TRBV11-3	-
CAISDRGLNTEAFF	TGTGCCATCAGCGACAGGGGGCTGAATACTGAAGCTTTCTTT	TRBJ1-1	many	TRBV10-3	TRBD1
CASSVAPSRARGETQYF	TGTGCCAGCAGCGTAGCGCCTTCTCGGGCCAGGGGAGAGACCCAGTACTTC	TRBJ2-5	many	TRBV9	-